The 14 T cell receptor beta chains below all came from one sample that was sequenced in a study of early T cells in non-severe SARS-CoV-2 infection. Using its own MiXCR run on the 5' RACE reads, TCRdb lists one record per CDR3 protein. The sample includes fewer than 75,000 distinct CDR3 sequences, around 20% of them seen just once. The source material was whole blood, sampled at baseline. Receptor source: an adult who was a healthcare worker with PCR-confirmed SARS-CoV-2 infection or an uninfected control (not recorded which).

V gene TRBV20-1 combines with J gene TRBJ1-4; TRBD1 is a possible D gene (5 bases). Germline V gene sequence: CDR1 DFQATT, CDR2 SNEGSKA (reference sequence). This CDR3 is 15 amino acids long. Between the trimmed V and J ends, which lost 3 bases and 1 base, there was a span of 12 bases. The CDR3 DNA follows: TGCAGTGCTAGTCCTGGGGCAGGAACTAATGAAAAACTGTTTTTT. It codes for CSASPGAGTNEKLFF.

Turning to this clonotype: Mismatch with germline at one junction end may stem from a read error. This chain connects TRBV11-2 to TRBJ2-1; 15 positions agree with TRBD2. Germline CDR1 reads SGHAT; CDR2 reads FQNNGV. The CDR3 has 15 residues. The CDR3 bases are TGTGCCAGCAGCTCTGGACTAGCGGGAGGGCCGTTTATAGTCTTC. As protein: CASSSGLAGGPFIVF.

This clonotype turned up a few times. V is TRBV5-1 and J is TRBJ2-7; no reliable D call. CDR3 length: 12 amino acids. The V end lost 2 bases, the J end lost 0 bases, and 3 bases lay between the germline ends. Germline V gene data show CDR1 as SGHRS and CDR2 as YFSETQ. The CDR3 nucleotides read TGCGCCAGCAGCTTCTCCTCCTACGAGCAGTACTTC. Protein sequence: CASSFSSYEQYF. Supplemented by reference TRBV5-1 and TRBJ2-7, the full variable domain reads KAGVTQTPRYLIKTRGQQVTLSCSPISGHRSVSWYQQTPGQGLQFLFEYFSETQRNKGNFPGRFSGRQFSNSRSEMNVSTLELGDSALYLCASSFSSYEQYFGPGTRLTVT.

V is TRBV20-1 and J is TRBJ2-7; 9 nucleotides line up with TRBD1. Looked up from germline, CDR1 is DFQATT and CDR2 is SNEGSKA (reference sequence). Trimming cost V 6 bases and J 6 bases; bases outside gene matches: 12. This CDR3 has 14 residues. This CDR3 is CSARRPGQGSEQYF. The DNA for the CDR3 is TGCAGTGCCCGACGACCGGGACAGGGTAGCGAGCAGTACTTC.

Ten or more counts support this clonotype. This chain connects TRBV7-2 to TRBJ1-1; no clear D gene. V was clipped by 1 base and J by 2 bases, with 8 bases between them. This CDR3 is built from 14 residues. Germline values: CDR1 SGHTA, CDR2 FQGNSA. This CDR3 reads CASSLDFGNTEAFF. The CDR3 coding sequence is TGTGCCAGCAGCTTAGATTTCGGAAACACTGAAGCTTTCTTT.

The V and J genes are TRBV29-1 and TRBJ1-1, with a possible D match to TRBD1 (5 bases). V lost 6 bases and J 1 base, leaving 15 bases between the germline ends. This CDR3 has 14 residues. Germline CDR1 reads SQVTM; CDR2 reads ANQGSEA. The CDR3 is CSVGGPGGNTEAFF. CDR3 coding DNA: TGCAGCGTCGGGGGACCCGGAGGGAACACTGAAGCTTTCTTT.

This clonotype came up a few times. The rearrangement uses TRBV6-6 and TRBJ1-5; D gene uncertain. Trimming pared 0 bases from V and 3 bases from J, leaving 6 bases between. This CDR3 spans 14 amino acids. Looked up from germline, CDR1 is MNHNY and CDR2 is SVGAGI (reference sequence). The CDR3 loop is CASSYSTSNQPQHF. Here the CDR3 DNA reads TGTGCCAGCAGTTACTCGACATCCAATCAGCCCCAGCATTTT.

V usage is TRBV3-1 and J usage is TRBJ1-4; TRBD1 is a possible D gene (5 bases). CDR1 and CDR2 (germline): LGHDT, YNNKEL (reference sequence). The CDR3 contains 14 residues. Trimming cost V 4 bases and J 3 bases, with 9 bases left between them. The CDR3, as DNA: TGTGCCAGCAGCCTAGCGGGGGCTAATGAAAAACTGTTTTTT. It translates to CASSLAGANEKLFF.

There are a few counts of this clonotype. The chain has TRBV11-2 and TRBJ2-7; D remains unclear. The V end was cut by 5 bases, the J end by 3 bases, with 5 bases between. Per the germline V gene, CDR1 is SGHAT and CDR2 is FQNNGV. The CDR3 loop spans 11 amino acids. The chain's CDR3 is CASSHFYEQYF. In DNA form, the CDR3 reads TGTGCCAGCAGCCATTTCTACGAGCAGTACTTC.

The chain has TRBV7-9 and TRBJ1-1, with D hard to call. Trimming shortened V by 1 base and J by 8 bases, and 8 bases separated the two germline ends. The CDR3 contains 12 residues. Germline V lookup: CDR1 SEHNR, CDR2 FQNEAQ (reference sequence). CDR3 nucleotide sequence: TGTGCCAGCAGCTTAGAAGTACGGGAAGCTTTCTTT. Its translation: CASSLEVREAFF. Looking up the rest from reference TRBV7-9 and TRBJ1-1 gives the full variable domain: DTGVSQNPRHKITKRGQNVTFRCDPISEHNRLYWYRQTLGQGPEFLTYFQNEAQLEKSRLLSDRFSAERPKGSFSTLEIQRTEQGDSAMYLCASSLEVREAFFGQGTRLTVV.

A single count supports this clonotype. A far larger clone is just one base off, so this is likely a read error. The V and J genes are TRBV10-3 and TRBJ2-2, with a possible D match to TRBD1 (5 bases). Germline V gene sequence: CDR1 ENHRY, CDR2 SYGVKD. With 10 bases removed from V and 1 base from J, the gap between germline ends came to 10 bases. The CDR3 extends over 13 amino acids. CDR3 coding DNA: TGTGCCAGCAGGGATCTGAACACCGGGGAGCTGTTTTTT. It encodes CASRDLNTGELFF.

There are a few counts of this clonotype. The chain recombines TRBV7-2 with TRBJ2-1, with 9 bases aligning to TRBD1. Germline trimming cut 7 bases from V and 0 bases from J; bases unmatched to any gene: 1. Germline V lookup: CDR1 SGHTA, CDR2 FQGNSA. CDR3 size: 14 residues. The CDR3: CASKTGGSYNEQFF. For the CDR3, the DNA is TGTGCCAGCAAGACAGGGGGCTCCTACAATGAGCAGTTCTTC.

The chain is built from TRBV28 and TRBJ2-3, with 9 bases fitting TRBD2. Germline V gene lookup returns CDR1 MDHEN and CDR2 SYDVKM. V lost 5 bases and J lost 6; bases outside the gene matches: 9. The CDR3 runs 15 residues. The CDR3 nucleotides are TGTGCCAGCAGTCCCCATGCTAGCGGGAACGATACGCAGTATTTT. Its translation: CASSPHASGNDTQYF.

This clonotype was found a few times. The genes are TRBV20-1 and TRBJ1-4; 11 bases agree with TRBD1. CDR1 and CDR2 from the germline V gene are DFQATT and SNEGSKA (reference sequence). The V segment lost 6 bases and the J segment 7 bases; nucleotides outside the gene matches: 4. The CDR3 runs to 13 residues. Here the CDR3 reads CSALGTGGEKLFF. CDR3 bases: TGCAGTGCCCTCGGGACAGGGGGTGAAAAACTGTTTTTT.